One and the same sample provided the 2 T cell receptor beta chains below, sequenced in a study of cytomegalovirus exposure and HLA in healthy donors. The PCR employed 60 Vbeta primers together with 13 Jbeta primers. The method was immunoSEQ multiplex PCR; TCRdb's version includes in-frame clones alone and lacks a portion of them. Of some 120,000 clones listed, about 75% were seen once; the top ten hold roughly an eighth. Source material: PBMCs. All receptors come from a woman aged 40 to 50 in good health and CMV-seropositive.

This chain uses TRBV5-1 with TRBJ2-5; 7 positions match TRBD2. Germline V gene lookup returns CDR1 SGHRS and CDR2 YFSETQ. The J segment lost 4 bases and the V segment lost 2 bases, leaving 11 bases of the junction unmatched. This CDR3 has 16 residues. The CDR3 spells CASSFPLGAGPETQYF. In DNA, the CDR3 is TGCGCCAGCAGCTTCCCTTTGGGAGCGGGGCCAGAGACCCAGTACTTC.

This chain joins TRBV10-3 and TRBJ2-7; 9 bases match TRBD2. V shed 2 bases, J shed 3 bases, and the junction held 5 bases outside the gene matches. Germline V gene sequence: CDR1 ENHRY, CDR2 SYGVKD. This CDR3 region has 15 residues. The CDR3 DNA reads TGTGCCATCAGTGAGAATAGCGGGGGTCGCTACGAGCAGTACTTC. It translates to CAISENSGGRYEQYF.